The entry that follows covers one T cell receptor (beta chain) sequence. Per germline, CDR1 SGHTA and CDR2 FQGNSA. CDR3 size: 14 residues. V gave up 4 bases and J gave up 3 bases; unmatched junction bases: 4. TCRdb itself ran the 5' RACE reads through MiXCR, one entry per CDR3 protein. The data contain 250,000 to 350,000 distinct CDR3 sequences, 15% to 20% of them seen just once; the ten biggest clones take up 21%. The sample is drawn from a study of T-cell memory formation after mild COVID-19. The receptor was isolated from a man aged 18-30 years who had mild COVID-19 (a few samples of this study predate the infection). Cell type and time point are not known. This rearrangement joins TRBV7-2 to TRBJ2-5, with 8 bases lining up with TRBD2. What was sequenced was PBMCs or a T cell subset sorted from them (not recorded which). The chain's CDR3 is CASSSGLVEETQYF. For the CDR3, the DNA is TGTGCCAGCAGCTCGGGACTAGTGGAAGAGACCCAGTACTTC. Combining the CDR3 with reference TRBV7-2 and TRBJ2-5 gives the whole variable domain GAGVSQSPSNKVTEKGKDVELRCDPISGHTALYWYRQSLGQGLEFLIYFQGNSAPDKSGLPSDRFSAERTGGSVSTLTIQRTQQEDSAVYLCASSSGLVEETQYFGPGTRLLVL.